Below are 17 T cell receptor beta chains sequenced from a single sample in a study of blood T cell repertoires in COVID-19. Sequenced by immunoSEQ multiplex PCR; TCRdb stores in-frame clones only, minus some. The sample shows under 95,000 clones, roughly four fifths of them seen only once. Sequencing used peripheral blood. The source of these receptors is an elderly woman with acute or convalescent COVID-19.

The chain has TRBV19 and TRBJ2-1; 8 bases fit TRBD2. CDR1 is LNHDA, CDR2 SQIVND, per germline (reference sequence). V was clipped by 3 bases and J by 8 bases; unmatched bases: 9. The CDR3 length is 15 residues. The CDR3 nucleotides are TGTGCCAGTAGTATGACCAGCGGGAGCTATGATGAGCAGTTCTTC. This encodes CASSMTSGSYDEQFF.

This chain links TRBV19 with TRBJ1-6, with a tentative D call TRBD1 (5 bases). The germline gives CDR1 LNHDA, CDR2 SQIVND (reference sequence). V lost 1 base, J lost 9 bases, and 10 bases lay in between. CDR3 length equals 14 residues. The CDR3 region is CASSIARGGSPLHF. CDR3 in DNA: TGTGCCAGTAGTATAGCAAGGGGTGGTTCACCCCTCCACTTT. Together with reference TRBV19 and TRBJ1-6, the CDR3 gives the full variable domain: DGGITQSPKYLFRKEGQNVTLSCEQNLNHDAMYWYRQDPGQGLRLIYYSQIVNDFQKGDIAEGYSVSREKKESFPLTVTSAQKNPTAFYLCASSIARGGSPLHFGNGTRLTVT.

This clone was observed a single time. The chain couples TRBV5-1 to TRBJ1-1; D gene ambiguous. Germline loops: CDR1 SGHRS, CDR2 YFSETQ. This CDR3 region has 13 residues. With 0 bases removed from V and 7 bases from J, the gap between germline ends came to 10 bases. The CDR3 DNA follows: TGCGCCAGCAGCTTGGGGGCACCCTATGAAGCTTTCTTT. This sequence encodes CASSLGAPYEAFF.

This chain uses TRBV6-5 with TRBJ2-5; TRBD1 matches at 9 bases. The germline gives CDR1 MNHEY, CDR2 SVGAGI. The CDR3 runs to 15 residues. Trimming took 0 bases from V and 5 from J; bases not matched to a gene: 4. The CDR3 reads CASSYSLTGGETQYF. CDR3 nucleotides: TGTGCCAGCAGTTACTCCCTGACAGGGGGGGAGACCCAGTACTTC.

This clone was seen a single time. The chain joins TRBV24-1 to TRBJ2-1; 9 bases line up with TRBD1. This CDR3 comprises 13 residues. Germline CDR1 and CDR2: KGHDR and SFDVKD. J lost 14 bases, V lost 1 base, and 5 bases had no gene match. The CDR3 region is CATSDFLGTGKFF. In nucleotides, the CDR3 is TGTGCCACCAGTGATTTTTTAGGGACAGGGAAGTTCTTC.

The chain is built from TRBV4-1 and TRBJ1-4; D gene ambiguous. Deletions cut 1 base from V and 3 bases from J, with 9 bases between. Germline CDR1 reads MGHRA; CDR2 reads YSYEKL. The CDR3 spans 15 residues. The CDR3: CASSQGEGANEKLFF. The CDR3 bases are TGCGCCAGCAGCCAAGGGGAGGGAGCTAATGAAAAACTGTTTTTT.

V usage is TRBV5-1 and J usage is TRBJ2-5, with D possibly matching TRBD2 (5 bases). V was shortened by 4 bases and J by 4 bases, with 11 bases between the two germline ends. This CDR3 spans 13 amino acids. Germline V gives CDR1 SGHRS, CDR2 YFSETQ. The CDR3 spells CASSPEAPETQYF. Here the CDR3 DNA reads TGCGCCAGCAGCCCGGAGGCGCCAGAGACCCAGTACTTC. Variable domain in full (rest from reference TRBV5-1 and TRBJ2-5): KAGVTQTPRYLIKTRGQQVTLSCSPISGHRSVSWYQQTPGQGLQFLFEYFSETQRNKGNFPGRFSGRQFSNSRSEMNVSTLELGDSALYLCASSPEAPETQYFGPGTRLLVL.

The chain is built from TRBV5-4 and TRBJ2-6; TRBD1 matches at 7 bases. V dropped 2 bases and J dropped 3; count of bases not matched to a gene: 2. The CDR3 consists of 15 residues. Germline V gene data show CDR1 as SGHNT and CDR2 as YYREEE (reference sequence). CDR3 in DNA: TGTGCCAGCAGCTTAACAGGGGTTGGGGCCAACGTCCTGACTTTC. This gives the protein CASSLTGVGANVLTF.

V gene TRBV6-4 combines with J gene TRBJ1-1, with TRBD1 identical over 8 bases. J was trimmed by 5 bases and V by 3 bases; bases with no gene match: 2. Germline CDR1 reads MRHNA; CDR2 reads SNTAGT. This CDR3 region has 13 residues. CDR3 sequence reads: CASSEQGGTEAFF. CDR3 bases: TGTGCCAGCAGTGAACAGGGGGGGACTGAAGCTTTCTTT.

CDR3 amino acids: CASSISWTGGYGYTF. The CDR3 DNA follows: TGTGCCAGTAGTATTTCTTGGACAGGGGGCTATGGCTACACCTTC. This rearrangement joins TRBV19 to TRBJ1-2, with TRBD1 matching over 10 bases. V shed 3 bases, J shed 4 bases, and the junction held 5 bases outside the gene matches. CDR1 and CDR2 from the germline V gene are LNHDA and SQIVND (reference sequence). The CDR3 runs to 15 residues.

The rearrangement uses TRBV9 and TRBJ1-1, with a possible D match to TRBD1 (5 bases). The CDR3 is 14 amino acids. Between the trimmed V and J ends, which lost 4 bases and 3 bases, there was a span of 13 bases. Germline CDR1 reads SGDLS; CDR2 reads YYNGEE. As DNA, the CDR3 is TGTGCCAGCAGCCTGCAGGCGGGGGACACTGAAGCTTTCTTT. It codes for CASSLQAGDTEAFF.

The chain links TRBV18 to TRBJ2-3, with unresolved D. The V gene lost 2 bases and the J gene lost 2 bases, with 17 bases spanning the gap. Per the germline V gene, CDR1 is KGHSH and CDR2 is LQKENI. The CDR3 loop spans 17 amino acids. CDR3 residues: CASSPEDRNGFTDTQYF. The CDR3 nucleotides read TGTGCCAGCTCACCAGAGGATCGTAATGGGTTCACAGATACGCAGTATTTT.

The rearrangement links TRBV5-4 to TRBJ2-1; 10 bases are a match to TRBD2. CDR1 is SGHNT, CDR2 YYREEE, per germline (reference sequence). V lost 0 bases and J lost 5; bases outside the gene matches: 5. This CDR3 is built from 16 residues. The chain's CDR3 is CASSLAPGLANNEQFF. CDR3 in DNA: TGTGCCAGCAGCTTGGCCCCGGGACTAGCGAACAATGAGCAGTTCTTC. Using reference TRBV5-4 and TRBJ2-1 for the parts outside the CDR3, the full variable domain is ETGVTQSPTHLIKTRGQQVTLRCSSQSGHNTVSWYQQALGQGPQFIFQYYREEENGRGNFPPRFSGLQFPNYSSELNVNALELDDSALYLCASSLAPGLANNEQFFGPGTRLTVL.

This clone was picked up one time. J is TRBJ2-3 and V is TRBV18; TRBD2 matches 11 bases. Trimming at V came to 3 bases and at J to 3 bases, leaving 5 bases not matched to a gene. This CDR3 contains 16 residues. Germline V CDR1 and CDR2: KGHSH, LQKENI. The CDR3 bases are TGTGCCAGCTCACCTCGGCTAGCGGGGGGTACAGATACGCAGTATTTT. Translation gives CASSPRLAGGTDTQYF.

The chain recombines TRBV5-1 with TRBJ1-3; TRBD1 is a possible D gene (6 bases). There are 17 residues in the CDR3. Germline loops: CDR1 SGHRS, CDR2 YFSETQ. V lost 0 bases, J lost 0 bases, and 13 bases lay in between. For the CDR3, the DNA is TGCGCCAGCAGCTTGGAGGCCAGGGGAAGCTCTGGAAACACCATATATTTT. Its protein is CASSLEARGSSGNTIYF.

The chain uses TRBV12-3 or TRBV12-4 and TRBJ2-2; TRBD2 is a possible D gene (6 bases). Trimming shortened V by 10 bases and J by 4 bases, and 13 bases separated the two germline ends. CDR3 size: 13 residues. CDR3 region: CATAWGGTGELFF. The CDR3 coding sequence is TGTGCCACCGCATGGGGAGGCACCGGGGAGCTGTTTTTT.

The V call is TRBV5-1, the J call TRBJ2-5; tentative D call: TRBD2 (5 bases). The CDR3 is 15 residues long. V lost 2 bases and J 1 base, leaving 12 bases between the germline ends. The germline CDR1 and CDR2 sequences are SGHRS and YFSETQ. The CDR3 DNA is TGCGCCAGCAGCTTAAGCCGGGGTAGCCAAGAGACCCAGTACTTC. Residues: CASSLSRGSQETQYF.